This TCR beta chain was recovered during a study of CD8 T cells in ankylosing spondylitis. Each CDR3 protein is one row after TCRdb ran MiXCR on the 5' RACE reads. Among 40,000 to 50,000 distinct CDR3 sequences listed, roughly 2.5% were seen once. The CDR3 runs to 14 residues. The germline V gene encodes CDR1 SGDLS and CDR2 YYNGEE. The V end was cut by 3 bases, the J end by 3 bases, with 13 bases between. Points from the study as a whole: In reactive arthritis synovial fluid and blood, some motif variants had been reported before. About 8 highly homologous variants made up a TCR beta motif, and this motif appeared characteristic of ankylosing spondylitis blood.

This clonotype was picked up many times. Its specificity is not known. The rearrangement links TRBV9 to TRBJ2-7; D may match TRBD1 or TRBD2 (6 bases each). This TCR came from a male donor with ankylosing spondylitis or in good health (not recorded which). The specimen sequenced was blood, either unsorted or a sorted T cell fraction (not recorded which). The CDR3 protein is CASSGRDIDYEQYF. CDR3 coding DNA: TGTGCCAGCAGCGGGCGGGACATCGACTACGAGCAGTACTTC.